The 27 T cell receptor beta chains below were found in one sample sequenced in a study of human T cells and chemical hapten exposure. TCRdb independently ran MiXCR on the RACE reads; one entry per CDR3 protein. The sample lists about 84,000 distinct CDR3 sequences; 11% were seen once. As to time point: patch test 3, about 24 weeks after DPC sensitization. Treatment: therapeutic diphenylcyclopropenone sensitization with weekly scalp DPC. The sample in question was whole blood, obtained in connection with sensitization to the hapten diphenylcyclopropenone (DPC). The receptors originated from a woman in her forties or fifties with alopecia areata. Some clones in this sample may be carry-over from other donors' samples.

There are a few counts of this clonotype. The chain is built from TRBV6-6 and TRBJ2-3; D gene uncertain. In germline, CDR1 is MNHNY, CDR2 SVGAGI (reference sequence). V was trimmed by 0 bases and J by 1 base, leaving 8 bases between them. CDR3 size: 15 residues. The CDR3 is CASSYSGTGTDTQYF. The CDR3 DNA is TGTGCCAGCAGTTACTCGGGCACGGGCACAGATACGCAGTATTTT.

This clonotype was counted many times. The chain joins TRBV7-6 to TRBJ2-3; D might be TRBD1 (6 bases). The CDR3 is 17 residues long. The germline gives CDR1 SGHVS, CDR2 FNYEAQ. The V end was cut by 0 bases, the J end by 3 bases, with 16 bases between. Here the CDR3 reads CASSLAVGQGTTDTQYF. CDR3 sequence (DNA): TGTGCCAGCAGCTTAGCAGTAGGTCAGGGGACGACAGATACGCAGTATTTT.

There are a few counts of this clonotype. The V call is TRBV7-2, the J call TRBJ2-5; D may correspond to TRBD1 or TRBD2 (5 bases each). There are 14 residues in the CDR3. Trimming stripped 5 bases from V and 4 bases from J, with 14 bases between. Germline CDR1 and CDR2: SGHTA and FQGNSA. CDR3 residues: CASSPLGTRETQYF. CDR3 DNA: TGTGCCAGCAGCCCCCTGGGGACCCGAGAGACCCAGTACTTC.

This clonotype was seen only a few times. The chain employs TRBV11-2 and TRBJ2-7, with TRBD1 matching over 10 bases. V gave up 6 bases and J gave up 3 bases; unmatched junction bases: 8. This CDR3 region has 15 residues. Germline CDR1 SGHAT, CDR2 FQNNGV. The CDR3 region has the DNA TGTGCCAGCAGAAATTCCGGGACAGGGGACTACGAGCAGTACTTC. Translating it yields CASRNSGTGDYEQYF.

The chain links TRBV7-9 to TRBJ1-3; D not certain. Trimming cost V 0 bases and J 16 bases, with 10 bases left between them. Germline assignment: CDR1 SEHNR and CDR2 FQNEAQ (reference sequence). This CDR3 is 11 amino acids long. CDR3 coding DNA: TGTGCCAGCAGCTTAGCGGAGGCCGTTTATTTT. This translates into CASSLAEAVYF.

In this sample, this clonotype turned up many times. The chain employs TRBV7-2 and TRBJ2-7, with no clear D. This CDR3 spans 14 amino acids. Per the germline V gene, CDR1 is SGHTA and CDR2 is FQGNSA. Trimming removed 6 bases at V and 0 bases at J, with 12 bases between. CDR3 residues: CASSPGPSSYEQYF. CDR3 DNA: TGTGCCAGCAGTCCCGGACCTAGCTCCTACGAGCAGTACTTC. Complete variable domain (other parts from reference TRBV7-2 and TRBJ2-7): GAGVSQSPSNKVTEKGKDVELRCDPISGHTALYWYRQSLGQGLEFLIYFQGNSAPDKSGLPSDRFSAERTGGSVSTLTIQRTQQEDSAVYLCASSPGPSSYEQYFGPGTRLTVT.

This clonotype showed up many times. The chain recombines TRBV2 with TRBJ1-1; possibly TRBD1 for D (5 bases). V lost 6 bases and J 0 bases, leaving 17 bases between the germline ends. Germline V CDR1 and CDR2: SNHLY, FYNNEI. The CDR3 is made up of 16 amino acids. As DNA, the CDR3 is TGTGCCAGCAGGAGGGACGGACATAGCATGAACACTGAAGCTTTCTTT. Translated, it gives CASRRDGHSMNTEAFF.

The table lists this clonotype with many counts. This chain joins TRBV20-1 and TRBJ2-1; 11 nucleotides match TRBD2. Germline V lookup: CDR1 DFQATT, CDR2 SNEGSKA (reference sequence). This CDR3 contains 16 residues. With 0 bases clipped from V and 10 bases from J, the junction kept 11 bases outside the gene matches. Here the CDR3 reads CSARDIGSGRAFEQFF. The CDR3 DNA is TGCAGTGCTAGAGATATAGGTAGCGGGAGGGCCTTCGAGCAGTTCTTC.

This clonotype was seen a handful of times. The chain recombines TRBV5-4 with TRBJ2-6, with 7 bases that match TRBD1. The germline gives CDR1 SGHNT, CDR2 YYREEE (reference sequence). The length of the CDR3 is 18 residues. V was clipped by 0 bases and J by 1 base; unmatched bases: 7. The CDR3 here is CASSLGQGRPSGANVLTF. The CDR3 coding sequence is TGTGCCAGCAGCTTGGGACAGGGCCGTCCTTCTGGGGCCAACGTCCTGACTTTC.

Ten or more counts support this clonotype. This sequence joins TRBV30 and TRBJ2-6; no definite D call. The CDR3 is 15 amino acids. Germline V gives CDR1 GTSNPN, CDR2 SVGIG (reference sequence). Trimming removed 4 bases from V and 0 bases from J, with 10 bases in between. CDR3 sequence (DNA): TGTGCCTGGAAGGCAGGTTCCTCTGGGGCCAACGTCCTGACTTTC. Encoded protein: CAWKAGSSGANVLTF.

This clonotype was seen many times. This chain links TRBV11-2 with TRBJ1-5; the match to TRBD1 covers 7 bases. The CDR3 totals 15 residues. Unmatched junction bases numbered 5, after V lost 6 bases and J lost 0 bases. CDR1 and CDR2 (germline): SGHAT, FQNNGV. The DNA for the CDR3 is TGTGCCAGCAGTACTGGGACAGCTAGCAATCAGCCCCAGCATTTT. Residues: CASSTGTASNQPQHF.

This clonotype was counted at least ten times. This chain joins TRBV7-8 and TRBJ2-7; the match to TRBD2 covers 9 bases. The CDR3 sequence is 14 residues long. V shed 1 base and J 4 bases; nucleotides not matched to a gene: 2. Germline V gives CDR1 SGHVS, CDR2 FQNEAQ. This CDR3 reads CASSLGRGGYEQYF. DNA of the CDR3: TGTGCCAGCAGCTTAGGGCGGGGGGGATACGAGCAGTACTTC.

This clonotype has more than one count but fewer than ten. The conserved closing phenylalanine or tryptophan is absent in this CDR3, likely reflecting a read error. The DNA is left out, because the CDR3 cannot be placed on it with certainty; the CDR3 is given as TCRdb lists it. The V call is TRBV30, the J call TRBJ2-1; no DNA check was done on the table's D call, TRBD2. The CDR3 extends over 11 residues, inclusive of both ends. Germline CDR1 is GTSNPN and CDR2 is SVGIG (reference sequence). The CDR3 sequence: CAWISTSGSTS.

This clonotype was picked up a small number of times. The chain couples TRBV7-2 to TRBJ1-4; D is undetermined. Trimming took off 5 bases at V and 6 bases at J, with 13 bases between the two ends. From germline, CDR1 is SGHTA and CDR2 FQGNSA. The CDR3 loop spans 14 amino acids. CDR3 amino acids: CASSPVGSYEKLFF. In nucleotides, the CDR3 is TGTGCCAGCAGCCCCGTGGGGTCGTATGAAAAACTGTTTTTT.

DNA of the CDR3: TGTGCCAGCAGCCAATCGGGCAGGCCATATGAAAAACTGTTTTTT. This gives the protein CASSQSGRPYEKLFF. The chain recombines TRBV16 with TRBJ1-4, with D unresolved. The CDR3 consists of 15 residues. Trimming cost V 0 bases and J 6 bases, with 11 bases left between them. CDR1 is KGHSY, CDR2 FQNENV, per germline.

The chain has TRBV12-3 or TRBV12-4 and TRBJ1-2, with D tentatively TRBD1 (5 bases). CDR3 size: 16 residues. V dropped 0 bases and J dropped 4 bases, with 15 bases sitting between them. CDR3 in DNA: TGTGCCAGCAGTTTAGCCGCCCGGCAGGGTCTCTATGGCTACACCTTC. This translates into CASSLAARQGLYGYTF.

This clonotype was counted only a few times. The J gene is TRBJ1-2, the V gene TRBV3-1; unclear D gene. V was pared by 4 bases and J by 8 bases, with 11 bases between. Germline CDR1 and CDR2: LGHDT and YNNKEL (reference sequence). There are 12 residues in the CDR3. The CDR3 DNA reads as TGTGCCAGCAGCCTTCTCCGGGGAGGCTACACCTTC. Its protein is CASSLLRGGYTF.

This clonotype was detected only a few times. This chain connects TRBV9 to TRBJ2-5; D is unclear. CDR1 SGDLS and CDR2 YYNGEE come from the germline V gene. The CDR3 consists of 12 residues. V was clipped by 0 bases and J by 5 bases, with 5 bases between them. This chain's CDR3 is CASSVGSETQYF. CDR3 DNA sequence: TGTGCCAGCAGCGTAGGTTCGGAGACCCAGTACTTC.

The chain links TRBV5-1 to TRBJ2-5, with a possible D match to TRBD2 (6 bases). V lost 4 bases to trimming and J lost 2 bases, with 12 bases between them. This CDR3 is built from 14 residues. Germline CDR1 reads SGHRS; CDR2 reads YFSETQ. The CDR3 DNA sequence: TGCGCCAGCAGCCTATCTGGGAGGCAAGAGACCCAGTACTTC. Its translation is CASSLSGRQETQYF.

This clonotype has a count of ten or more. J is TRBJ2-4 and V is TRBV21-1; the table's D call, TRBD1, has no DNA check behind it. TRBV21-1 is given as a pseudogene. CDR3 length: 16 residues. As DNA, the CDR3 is TGTGCCAGCAGCAAAGGGGCCCGGGAAGCCAAAAACATTCAGTACTTC. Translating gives CASSKGAREAKNIQYF.

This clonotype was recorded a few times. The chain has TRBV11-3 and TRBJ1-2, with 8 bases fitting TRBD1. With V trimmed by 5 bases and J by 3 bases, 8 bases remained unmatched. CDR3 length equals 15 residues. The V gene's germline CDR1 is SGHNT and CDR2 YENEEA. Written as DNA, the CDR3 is TGTGCCAGCAGCCACACGGACAGGGATTACTATGGCTACACCTTC. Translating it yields CASSHTDRDYYGYTF.

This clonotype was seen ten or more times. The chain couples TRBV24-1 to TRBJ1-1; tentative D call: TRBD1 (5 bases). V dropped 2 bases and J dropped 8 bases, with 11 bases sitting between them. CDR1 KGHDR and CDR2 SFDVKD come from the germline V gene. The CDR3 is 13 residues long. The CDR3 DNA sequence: TGTGCCACCAGTGATTGGGGGGACTCGGAAGCTTTCTTT. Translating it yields CATSDWGDSEAFF.

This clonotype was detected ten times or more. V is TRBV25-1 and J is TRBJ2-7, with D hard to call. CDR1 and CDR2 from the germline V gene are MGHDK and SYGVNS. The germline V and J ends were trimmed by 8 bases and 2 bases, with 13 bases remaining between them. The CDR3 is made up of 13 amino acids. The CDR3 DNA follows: TGTGCCAGCGGTGCATCGCTCCCCTACGAGCAGTACTTC. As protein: CASGASLPYEQYF.

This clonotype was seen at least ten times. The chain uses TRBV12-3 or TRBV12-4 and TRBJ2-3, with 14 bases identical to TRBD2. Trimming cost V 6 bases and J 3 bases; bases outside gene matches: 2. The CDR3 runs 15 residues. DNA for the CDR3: TGTGCCAGCAGGAGGACTAGCGGGAGGACAGATACGCAGTATTTT. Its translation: CASRRTSGRTDTQYF.

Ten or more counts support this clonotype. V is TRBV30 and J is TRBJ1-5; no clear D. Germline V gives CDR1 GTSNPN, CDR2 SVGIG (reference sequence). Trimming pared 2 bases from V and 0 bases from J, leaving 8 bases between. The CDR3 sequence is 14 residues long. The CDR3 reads CAWSTVNSNQPQHF. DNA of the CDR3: TGTGCCTGGAGTACGGTAAATAGCAATCAGCCCCAGCATTTT. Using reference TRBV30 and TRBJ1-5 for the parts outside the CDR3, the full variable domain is SQTIHQWPATLVQPVGSPLSLECTVEGTSNPNLYWYRQAAGRGLQLLFYSVGIGQISSEVPQNLSASRPQDRQFILSSKKLLLSDSGFYLCAWSTVNSNQPQHFGDGTRLSIL.

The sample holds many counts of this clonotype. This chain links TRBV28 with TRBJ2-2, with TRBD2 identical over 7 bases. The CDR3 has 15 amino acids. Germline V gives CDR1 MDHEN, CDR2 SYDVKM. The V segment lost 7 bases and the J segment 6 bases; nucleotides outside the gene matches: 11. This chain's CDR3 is CASNRAGDVAGELFF. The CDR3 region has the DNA TGTGCCAGCAACCGGGCGGGGGACGTCGCCGGGGAGCTGTTTTTT.

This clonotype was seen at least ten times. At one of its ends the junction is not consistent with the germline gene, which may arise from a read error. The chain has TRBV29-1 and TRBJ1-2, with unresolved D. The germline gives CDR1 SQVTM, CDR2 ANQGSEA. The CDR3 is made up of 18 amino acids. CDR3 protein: CSVEATGRVEVPNYGYTF. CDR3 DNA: TGCAGCGTAGAAGCGACTGGGAGGGTAGAAGTACCTAACTATGGCTACACCTTC. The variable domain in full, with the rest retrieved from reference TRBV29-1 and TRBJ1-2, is SAVISQKPSRDICQRGTSLTIQCQVDSQVTMMFWYRQQPGQSLTLIATANQGSEATYESGFVIDKFPISRPNLTFSTLTVSNMSPEDSSIYLCSVEATGRVEVPNYGYTFGSGTRLTVV.